The subject of this entry is one T cell receptor beta chain. What it recognizes is unknown. This sample was included in a study of shared clonotypes between healthy human individuals. Study-wide context: The donor pool was made up of two women and three men aged 18 to 49.

Germline V lookup: CDR1 PRHDT, CDR2 FYEKMQ (reference sequence). The V and J ends lost 3 bases and 1 base respectively, with 6 bases between them. The CDR3 is 13 residues long. The authors ran the assay at deep level. Produced via immunoSEQ multiplex PCR; TCRdb's table is partial and in-frame only. The data contain roughly 640,000 clones, about 96% of them singletons. Study-wide findings and caveats: Naive subsets usually exceeded memory subsets in estimated richness.

The source of this sequence is a woman aged 25 to 39 in good health. This chain joins TRBV13 and TRBJ1-1; D ambiguous. The specimen was naive CD4+ T cells sorted from blood. Subset meaning: CD45RA+ positively selected. The CDR3 DNA follows: TGTGCCAGCAGCTTGGACGGGAACACTGAAGCTTTCTTT. Translated: CASSLDGNTEAFF.